This TCR beta chain emerged from a study of tumor and adjacent non-tumor tissue in lung cancer. Overall study context: Aged about 30 to 76 years, patients included fewer than 11 men and roughly 5 women with stage I to III disease. Study conclusions and caveats: Significantly higher TCR diversity was found in tumor than normal lung. Higher tumor TCR diversity was associated with shorter survival.

A modified ARM-PCR protocol with three rounds of nested PCR amplified TCRbeta. Each CDR3 protein gets one entry after TCRdb re-called the multiplex PCR reads with MiXCR. This sample has tens of thousands of distinct CDR3 sequences, with about 70% found just once. Germline lookup yields CDR1 SGHAT and CDR2 FQNNGV. The CDR3 length is 10 residues. Of note for this clonotype: Its antigen is unidentified. The junction does not match germline at one end; this may be a read error.

No cell sorting was done before RNA was extracted from the tissue. The normal lung tissue was taken more than 3 cm from the tumor edge. Chemotherapy-naive patients with new lung cancer underwent thoracic surgery in China, August–November 2014. This chain links TRBV11-2 with TRBJ2-7; D ambiguous. The sequence came from a woman aged 55-69 years with non-small cell lung cancer. Specimen: distant non-tumor lung tissue. In DNA, the CDR3 is TGCGCCAGCAGCTTATACGATCAGTACTTC. Protein product: CASSLYDQYF.